Listed here are 17 T cell receptor beta chains from one sample, sequenced in a study of blood T cells in healthy people across ages. A second about 6 to 11 cycle PCR used barcoded and J-beta primers. MiXCR was run by TCRdb on the 5' RACE reads, yielding one entry per CDR3 protein. Of hundreds of thousands of distinct CDR3 sequences listed, around three fifths are singletons. Sequenced input: blood. These receptor sequences come from a man aged 40-49 years in good health.

The chain is built from TRBV5-5 and TRBJ2-1, with TRBD1 matching over 9 bases. V shed 4 bases and J 4 bases; nucleotides not matched to a gene: 9. Germline assignment: CDR1 SGHKS and CDR2 YYEKEE (reference sequence). CDR3 length equals 16 residues. The CDR3 here is CASSGTGIALYNEQFF. CDR3 coding DNA: TGTGCCAGCAGCGGGACAGGGATCGCCCTTTACAATGAGCAGTTCTTC.

The chain links TRBV29-1 to TRBJ2-7; 9 bases are shared with TRBD1. The CDR3 extends over 14 amino acids. V was clipped by 4 bases and J by 2 bases; unmatched bases: 6. The V gene's germline CDR1 is SQVTM and CDR2 ANQGSEA. The CDR3, as DNA: TGCAGCGTTGGTATCGGGACAGGGACCTACGAGCAGTACTTC. The encoded protein is CSVGIGTGTYEQYF.

The CDR3 coding sequence is TGTGCCAGCAGCGAACTACCGGAGACCCAGTACTTC. It codes for CASSELPETQYF. V and J are TRBV7-8 and TRBJ2-5; D call uncertain. This CDR3 spans 12 amino acids. Germline V lookup: CDR1 SGHVS, CDR2 FQNEAQ. Trimming took 5 bases from V and 5 from J, leaving 9 bases between them.

V and J are TRBV28 and TRBJ1-5; D gene unclear. Germline CDR1 MDHEN, CDR2 SYDVKM. The CDR3 totals 16 residues. Between the trimmed V and J ends, which lost 8 bases and 1 base, there was a span of 18 bases. In DNA, the CDR3 is TGTGCCAGCGGCCCACAAGGGCCGAGGAGCAATCAGCCCCAGCATTTT. Its protein is CASGPQGPRSNQPQHF.

CDR3 sequence: CSARLAGGFNEQFF. CDR3 nucleotide sequence: TGCAGTGCAAGACTAGCGGGAGGGTTCAATGAGCAGTTCTTC. This chain joins TRBV20-1 and TRBJ2-1; 14 positions match TRBD2. CDR1 is DFQATT and CDR2 is SNEGSKA in the germline V gene (reference sequence). J lost 6 bases, V lost 6 bases, and 4 bases had no gene match. The CDR3 has 14 amino acids.

The DNA of the CDR3 is TGTGCCAGCAGCCAAGAGGAATGGACAAATGAGCAGTTCTTC. Translation: CASSQEEWTNEQFF. The chain links TRBV14 to TRBJ2-1; D is possibly TRBD1 (5 bases). Germline CDR1 and CDR2: SGHDN and FVKESK. This CDR3 has 14 amino acids. V was cut by 0 bases and J by 7 bases, with 10 bases left in between.

The chain is built from TRBV15 and TRBJ2-1; 9 positions agree with TRBD2. Trimming took 2 bases from V and 6 from J; bases not matched to a gene: 2. Germline V CDR1 and CDR2: LNHNV, YYDKDF (reference sequence). The CDR3 is made up of 14 amino acids. The DNA of the CDR3 is TGTGCCACCAGCAGACTAGCGGGACGCAATGAGCAGTTCTTC. Its translation: CATSRLAGRNEQFF.

Details on this clonotype: The junction does not match germline at one end; this may be a read error. The rearrangement joins TRBV4-1 to TRBJ2-7; D is ambiguous. The CDR3 sequence is 13 residues long. Germline CDR1 is MGHRA and CDR2 is YSYEKL. The CDR3 sequence is CANSQEQTYEQYF. In DNA, the CDR3 is TGCGCCAACAGCCAAGAACAGACCTACGAGCAGTACTTC.

This chain joins TRBV28 and TRBJ2-3, with 8 bases fitting TRBD1. Losses at the gene ends were 7 bases for V and 9 bases for J; bases not matched to a gene: 12. CDR1 and CDR2 from the germline V gene are MDHEN and SYDVKM. The CDR3 extends over 14 amino acids. The CDR3 DNA reads as TGTGCCAGCATCGAGGACAGGGATGGGCGCACGCAGTATTTT. The encoded protein is CASIEDRDGRTQYF.

About this clonotype: The germline gene is not matched at one end of the junction; a read error may be the cause. As DNA, the CDR3 is TGTGCCGGCAGTTACGGCGGGATCGTAATGAACGAGCAGTACTTC. As protein: CAGSYGGIVMNEQYF. The V gene is TRBV6-2 or TRBV6-3, the J gene TRBJ2-4; weak D call: TRBD2 (6 bases). The J call is uncertain, as TRBJ2-7 better fits the DNA end. CDR3 size: 15 residues. Germline-derived CDR1 and CDR2 are MNHEY and SVGEGT.

The chain couples TRBV9 to TRBJ2-5; D uncertain. V lost 2 bases and J 2 bases, leaving 7 bases between the germline ends. The germline CDR1 and CDR2 sequences are SGDLS and YYNGEE. The CDR3 has 13 residues. CDR3 protein: CASSVQRQETQYF. The CDR3 DNA follows: TGTGCCAGCAGCGTTCAGCGTCAAGAGACCCAGTACTTC. Full variable domain (remainder filled in from reference TRBV9 and TRBJ2-5): DSGVTQTPKHLITATGQRVTLRCSPRSGDLSVYWYQQSLDQGLQFLIQYYNGEERAKGNILERFSAQQFPDLHSELNLSSLELGDSALYFCASSVQRQETQYFGPGTRLLVL.

The gene calls are TRBV5-1 and TRBJ2-7; 7 bases line up with TRBD1. V gave up 5 bases and J gave up 2 bases; unmatched junction bases: 10. CDR1 is SGHRS, CDR2 YFSETQ, per germline. The CDR3 extends over 15 amino acids. CDR3 in amino acids: CASRQETGATYEQYF. The CDR3, as DNA: TGCGCCAGCAGACAGGAAACAGGGGCCACCTACGAGCAGTACTTC.

V is TRBV21-1 and J is TRBJ2-7; the table's D gene call, TRBD1, was not cross checked with the DNA. TRBV21-1 is termed a pseudogene. CDR3 size: 15 residues. In nucleotides, the CDR3 is TGTGCCAGCAGCAAAGGAAAAGGTCGAGGGAAGGGCCAGTACTTC. Its translation is CASSKGKGRGKGQYF.

This clonotype was counted only a few times. CDR3 residues: CASSLRQLGGKQYF. DNA of the CDR3: TGTGCCAGCAGCTTACGCCAACTGGGGGGGAAGCAGTACTTC. The V gene is TRBV7-2, the J gene TRBJ2-5; 7 nucleotides match TRBD2. V gave up 2 bases and J gave up 11 bases; unmatched junction bases: 11. Germline values: CDR1 SGHTA, CDR2 FQGNSA. The CDR3 is made up of 14 amino acids.

This clonotype was counted a few times. V usage is TRBV4-1 and J usage is TRBJ2-7; D gene unclear. The CDR3 is 17 amino acids. The V gene's germline CDR1 is MGHRA and CDR2 YSYEKL. Trimming stripped 0 bases from V and 2 bases from J, with 17 bases between. Here the CDR3 reads CASSQDLYKGPAYEQYF. Here the CDR3 DNA reads TGCGCCAGCAGCCAAGATCTATATAAAGGACCCGCCTACGAGCAGTACTTC.

In this sample, this clonotype turned up a few times. The chain links TRBV12-3 or TRBV12-4 to TRBJ1-1; D is undetermined. The CDR3 is 13 residues long. Between the trimmed V and J ends, which lost 7 bases and 5 bases, there was a span of 14 bases. The CDR3 coding sequence is TGTGCCAGCATCACAGCCGTAGGGACTGAAGCTTTCTTT. Its translation: CASITAVGTEAFF.

The chain recombines TRBV28 with TRBJ1-5, with TRBD1 as a possible D gene (5 bases). Trimming took 5 bases from V and 2 from J, leaving 16 bases between them. The CDR3 has 16 residues. Germline CDR1 and CDR2: MDHEN and SYDVKM. The CDR3 reads CASSPRVGDGNQPQHF. The CDR3 DNA sequence: TGTGCCAGCAGTCCCCGTGTGGGGGATGGCAATCAGCCCCAGCATTTT.